One sample yielded the 27 T cell receptor beta chains listed below, sequenced in a study of CD8 T cells in ankylosing spondylitis. In TCRdb, the 5' RACE reads were re-called with MiXCR into one record per CDR3 protein. The sample lists under 250,000 distinct CDR3 sequences, roughly 32% seen once, with around 4% in the top ten. Sequenced material: blood, either unsorted or a sorted T cell fraction (not recorded which). These receptors were collected from a male donor with ankylosing spondylitis or in good health (not recorded which).

The sample holds many counts of this clonotype. The V gene is TRBV6-4, the J gene TRBJ2-7; tentative D call: TRBD1 (8 bases). V dropped 2 bases and J dropped 8 bases, with 25 bases sitting between them. The CDR3 consists of 17 residues. Germline assignment: CDR1 MRHNA and CDR2 SNTAGT. CDR3 bases: TGTGCCAGCAGTGACCGCAGGACCTTACAGGGGGGGTCTAAGCAGTACTTC. As protein: CASSDRRTLQGGSKQYF.

The rearrangement uses TRBV6-2 or TRBV6-3 and TRBJ2-2; D gene ambiguous. In germline, CDR1 is MNHEY, CDR2 SVGEGT. The CDR3 covers 13 residues. V was shortened by 4 bases and J by 5 bases, with 8 bases between the two germline ends. DNA of the CDR3: TGTGCCAGCAGTTGGGGTTTTACCGGGGAGCTGTTTTTT. It encodes CASSWGFTGELFF.

The chain is built from TRBV10-2 and TRBJ2-3; 7 nucleotides align to TRBD1. Germline lookup yields CDR1 WSHSY and CDR2 SAAADI. CDR3 length: 17 residues. V dropped 3 bases and J dropped 3; count of bases not matched to a gene: 12. This CDR3 reads CASSDPAGGRITDTQYF. CDR3 nucleotide sequence: TGCGCCAGCAGTGACCCGGCAGGGGGTAGAATTACAGATACGCAGTATTTT.

The genes are TRBV9 and TRBJ2-2, with D hard to call. This CDR3 is built from 13 residues. Trimming took 5 bases from V and 2 from J, leaving 7 bases between them. Germline CDR1 and CDR2: SGDLS and YYNGEE. Written as DNA, the CDR3 is TGTGCCAGCAGAGAGATAAACACCGGGGAGCTGTTTTTT. Its translation is CASREINTGELFF.

The genes are TRBV24-1 and TRBJ2-1, with D possibly TRBD1 on 6 matching bases. Germline CDR1 KGHDR, CDR2 SFDVKD. CDR3 length: 17 residues. The V end lost 2 bases, the J end lost 7 bases, and 20 bases lay between the germline ends. In nucleotides, the CDR3 is TGTGCCACCAGTGATTCCCACAGGGCTTCTAGTAGTAATGAGCAGTTCTTC. Amino acids: CATSDSHRASSSNEQFF.

This clonotype was recorded at least ten times. The J gene is TRBJ2-7, the V gene TRBV29-1, with D possibly called TRBD1 or TRBD2 (5 bases each). Trimming shortened V by 2 bases and J by 0 bases, and 11 bases separated the two germline ends. Germline V lookup: CDR1 SQVTM, CDR2 ANQGSEA. This CDR3 is built from 14 residues. The CDR3 DNA is TGCAGCGTTGAATCCGGGGCGAACTCCTACGAGCAGTACTTC. Translated: CSVESGANSYEQYF.

The chain recombines TRBV5-1 with TRBJ2-7; possible D gene TRBD2, 5 bases. Germline lookup yields CDR1 SGHRS and CDR2 YFSETQ. V lost 4 bases and J 9 bases, leaving 26 bases between the germline ends. This CDR3 comprises 16 residues. The CDR3 spells CASSPGSSGNPRGQYF. The CDR3 region has the DNA TGCGCCAGCAGCCCCGGCAGTAGTGGGAATCCCCGGGGGCAGTACTTC.

This chain links TRBV12-3 or TRBV12-4 with TRBJ2-6; D uncertain. The germline V and J ends were trimmed by 8 bases and 1 base, with 15 bases remaining between them. The CDR3 sequence is 16 residues long. The CDR3 nucleotides read TGTGCCAGCGGCAGGTACAGCACGTCTGGGGCCAACGTCCTGACTTTC. Translation: CASGRYSTSGANVLTF.

V usage is TRBV20-1 and J usage is TRBJ1-5; 7 nucleotides match TRBD1. Germline CDR1 is DFQATT and CDR2 is SNEGSKA (reference sequence). V trimming: 2 bases; J trimming: 7 bases; junction bases outside the gene matches: 2. CDR3 length: 12 amino acids. The CDR3 here is CSARTTGQPQHF. CDR3 sequence (DNA): TGCAGTGCTAGAACGACAGGGCAGCCCCAGCATTTT.

The chain employs TRBV7-2 and TRBJ2-3, with TRBD2 identical over 13 bases. This CDR3 has 16 amino acids. V shed 5 bases, J shed 5 bases, and the junction held 7 bases outside the gene matches. Germline CDR1 and CDR2: SGHTA and FQGNSA. The chain's CDR3 is CASSATSGGAIDTQYF. The CDR3 nucleotides are TGTGCCAGCAGCGCCACTAGCGGGGGGGCGATAGATACGCAGTATTTT. The full variable domain, completed using reference TRBV7-2 and TRBJ2-3, is GAGVSQSPSNKVTEKGKDVELRCDPISGHTALYWYRQSLGQGLEFLIYFQGNSAPDKSGLPSDRFSAERTGGSVSTLTIQRTQQEDSAVYLCASSATSGGAIDTQYFGPGTRLTVL.

V usage is TRBV5-5 and J usage is TRBJ2-3, with D possibly TRBD2 on 7 matching bases. This CDR3 is 15 amino acids long. CDR1 is SGHKS and CDR2 is YYEKEE in the germline V gene (reference sequence). V was pared by 5 bases and J by 8 bases, with 21 bases between. Written as DNA, the CDR3 is TGTGCCAGCAGTCCCGGCGGGGGAAAAGGGGGTACGCAGTATTTT. Its translation is CASSPGGGKGGTQYF.

The chain recombines TRBV5-8 with TRBJ2-2; tentatively, D is TRBD2 (6 bases). The germline V gene has CDR1 SGHTS and CDR2 YDEGEE. The germline V and J ends were trimmed by 0 bases and 6 bases, with 15 bases remaining between them. CDR3 length: 16 residues. CDR3 in amino acids: CASSLAWQGGAGELFF. The CDR3 region has the DNA TGTGCCAGCAGCTTGGCGTGGCAGGGAGGTGCCGGGGAGCTGTTTTTT.

The genes are TRBV7-9 and TRBJ2-5; D gene unclear. This CDR3 region has 13 residues. Germline CDR1 reads SEHNR; CDR2 reads FQNEAQ (reference sequence). Trimming left V 0 bases short and J 6 bases short, with 8 bases between. The CDR3 reads CASSLAAVKTQYF. The CDR3, as DNA: TGTGCCAGCAGCTTAGCCGCGGTGAAGACCCAGTACTTC.

The J gene is TRBJ2-3, the V gene TRBV12-3 or TRBV12-4; the match to TRBD2 covers 9 bases. Trimming took 4 bases from V and 2 from J; bases not matched to a gene: 7. The CDR3 loop spans 16 amino acids. CDR3: CASSSISGGITDTQYF. CDR3 DNA sequence: TGTGCCAGCAGTTCTATTAGCGGGGGCATCACAGATACGCAGTATTTT.

This clonotype was picked up a small number of times. The chain has TRBV12-3 or TRBV12-4 and TRBJ1-4, with 9 bases aligning to TRBD1. The CDR3 has 14 residues. V lost 5 bases and J lost 10; bases outside the gene matches: 8. CDR3 in amino acids: CASSLQGAIGKLFF. The CDR3 DNA sequence: TGTGCCAGCAGTCTACAGGGGGCAATCGGAAAACTGTTTTTT.

This chain's CDR3 is CATSRDRDRAYEQFF. The CDR3 nucleotides read TGTGCCACCAGCAGGGACCGGGACAGGGCCTATGAGCAGTTCTTC. The J gene is TRBJ2-1, the V gene TRBV15; TRBD1 aligns across 9 bases. CDR1 is LNHNV and CDR2 is YYDKDF in the germline V gene (reference sequence). After removal of 3 bases from V and 8 bases from J, the junction contained 8 bases not matched to a gene. The CDR3 loop spans 15 amino acids.

The rearrangement joins TRBV7-9 to TRBJ1-3; D unresolved. CDR3 size: 17 residues. V dropped 1 base and J dropped 0 bases, with 13 bases sitting between them. From germline, CDR1 is SEHNR and CDR2 FQNEAQ (reference sequence). This CDR3 reads CASSLGWTQYSGNTIYF. The CDR3, as DNA: TGTGCCAGCAGCTTAGGGTGGACGCAGTACTCTGGAAACACCATATATTTT.

The chain carries TRBV28 and TRBJ2-3, with D tentatively TRBD2 (7 bases). V was clipped by 4 bases and J by 5 bases, with 16 bases between them. Germline V lookup: CDR1 MDHEN, CDR2 SYDVKM. The CDR3 covers 15 residues. CDR3: CASSSLRGGQDTQYF. The CDR3, as DNA: TGTGCCAGCAGTTCCCTGAGGGGGGGCCAAGATACGCAGTATTTT.

The genes are TRBV7-8 and TRBJ1-2, with D maybe TRBD1 (6 bases). Trimming took off 5 bases at V and 8 bases at J, with 15 bases between the two ends. The CDR3 is made up of 13 amino acids. Germline assignment: CDR1 SGHVS and CDR2 FQNEAQ. CDR3 nucleotides: TGTGCCAGCAGCCTAGGGGGGGATATAGGCTACACCTTC. Protein product: CASSLGGDIGYTF.

The chain joins TRBV7-7 to TRBJ1-1; D unresolved. The CDR3 loop spans 13 amino acids. V was trimmed by 2 bases and J by 5 bases, leaving 9 bases between them. In germline, CDR1 is SSHAT, CDR2 FNYEAQ (reference sequence). The CDR3: CASSLRSGTEAFF. The DNA for the CDR3 is TGTGCCAGCAGCTTAAGAAGTGGGACTGAAGCTTTCTTT.

This chain uses TRBV20-1 with TRBJ2-7; D might be TRBD1 or TRBD2, each matching 6 bases. The CDR3 is 17 amino acids. The V gene's germline CDR1 is DFQATT and CDR2 SNEGSKA (reference sequence). V was pared by 2 bases and J by 2 bases, with 22 bases between. The CDR3 loop reads CSARSSPGRGLAYEQYF. CDR3 coding DNA: TGCAGTGCTAGATCCTCCCCGGGACGGGGGCTCGCCTACGAGCAGTACTTC.

The chain links TRBV3-1 to TRBJ2-7, with D perhaps matching TRBD1 (5 bases). The ends were cut back, 1 base at V and 6 bases at J, with 10 bases in the middle. Per the germline V gene, CDR1 is LGHDT and CDR2 is YNNKEL (reference sequence). The CDR3 has 13 amino acids. CDR3 DNA sequence: TGTGCCAGCAGCCAAGTTTTAGGGGCCGAGCAGTACTTC. It yields the protein CASSQVLGAEQYF.

The chain links TRBV20-1 to TRBJ2-1; D could derive from TRBD1 or TRBD2 (6 bases each). V was trimmed by 5 bases and J by 4 bases, leaving 21 bases between them. The CDR3 length is 16 residues. In germline, CDR1 is DFQATT, CDR2 SNEGSKA (reference sequence). In DNA form, the CDR3 reads TGCAGTGCTGGCGGGACATCCGAAACAACATACAATGAGCAGTTCTTC. Translation: CSAGGTSETTYNEQFF.

This clonotype has a handful of counts. The chain links TRBV12-3 or TRBV12-4 to TRBJ1-5, with D possibly matching TRBD1 (6 bases). Trimming stripped 4 bases from V and 3 bases from J, with 13 bases between. The CDR3 runs 15 residues. The CDR3 DNA is TGTGCCAGCAGTTCCAGGACAGCTTTCAATCAGCCCCAGCATTTT. Translated: CASSSRTAFNQPQHF.

This clonotype was recorded a few times. This rearrangement joins TRBV7-6 to TRBJ2-3; 9 bases align to TRBD2. CDR3 length equals 15 residues. The germline V gene has CDR1 SGHVS and CDR2 FNYEAQ. V shed 4 bases and J 2 bases; nucleotides not matched to a gene: 4. CDR3 DNA sequence: TGTGCCAGCAGCTATAGCGGGGGCAACACAGATACGCAGTATTTT. As protein: CASSYSGGNTDTQYF.

This clonotype occurred a few times. V gene TRBV7-8 combines with J gene TRBJ2-7; D remains unclear. Looked up from germline, CDR1 is SGHVS and CDR2 is FQNEAQ. The CDR3 is 15 amino acids. V lost 1 base, J lost 4 bases, and 14 bases lay in between. CDR3 nucleotide sequence: TGTGCCAGCAGCTTAGAGGGCAGTTCTTCTTACGAGCAGTACTTC. Protein product: CASSLEGSSSYEQYF.

This clonotype was seen a handful of times. The chain uses TRBV20-1 and TRBJ2-2, with 10 bases matching TRBD1. V lost 6 bases and J lost 6; bases outside the gene matches: 10. Germline lookup yields CDR1 DFQATT and CDR2 SNEGSKA (reference sequence). This CDR3 has 15 residues. CDR3 region: CSAGGPGQGAGELFF. Written as DNA, the CDR3 is TGCAGTGCCGGGGGTCCAGGACAGGGGGCCGGGGAGCTGTTTTTT.